This entry lists 21 T cell receptor beta chains sequenced from one sample in a study of blood T cell repertoires in COVID-19. Measured with immunoSEQ multiplex PCR; TCRdb has only the in-frame clones, and not every one. The table records around 250,000 clones, 88% of them present only once. The sample taken for sequencing was peripheral blood. The receptors come from a human donor in a cohort sampled during active COVID-19.

J is TRBJ2-2 and V is TRBV9; 10 bases fit TRBD1. The ends lost 5 bases at V and 6 bases at J; junction bases unmatched: 4. Germline V lookup: CDR1 SGDLS, CDR2 YYNGEE. The length of the CDR3 is 14 residues. CDR3 protein: CASRPGQGSGELFF. The CDR3 DNA is TGTGCCAGCAGGCCGGGACAGGGGTCCGGGGAGCTGTTTTTT. Based on the CDR3 plus reference TRBV9 and TRBJ2-2, the full variable domain is DSGVTQTPKHLITATGQRVTLRCSPRSGDLSVYWYQQSLDQGLQFLIQYYNGEERAKGNILERFSAQQFPDLHSELNLSSLELGDSALYFCASRPGQGSGELFFGEGSRLTVL.

The rearrangement links TRBV19 to TRBJ2-7; 9 bases match TRBD1. CDR1 LNHDA and CDR2 SQIVND come from the germline V gene (reference sequence). CDR3 size: 13 residues. Trimming took 9 bases from V and 1 from J; bases not matched to a gene: 4. In DNA, the CDR3 is TGTGCCAGCAGGGACAGGGCGTCCTACGAGCAGTACTTC. Its translation: CASRDRASYEQYF.

The chain carries TRBV4-2 and TRBJ2-5; 9 bases map to TRBD2. CDR1 and CDR2 from the germline V gene are LGHNA and YNFKEQ. V was clipped by 4 bases and J by 2 bases; unmatched bases: 11. The CDR3 has 17 amino acids. CDR3 in amino acids: CASSRGLAPEFQETQYF. DNA for the CDR3: TGTGCCAGCAGCCGTGGACTAGCGCCCGAATTTCAAGAGACCCAGTACTTC.

As DNA, the CDR3 is TGTGCCAGCAGCCTGGGACAGGGAACTTCACCCCTCCACTTT. Protein: CASSLGQGTSPLHF. The rearrangement joins TRBV7-9 to TRBJ1-6, with 9 positions matching TRBD1. Germline assignment: CDR1 SEHNR and CDR2 FQNEAQ (reference sequence). The CDR3 is made up of 14 amino acids. J was trimmed by 9 bases and V by 5 bases; bases with no gene match: 5.

The gene calls are TRBV14 and TRBJ2-7; TRBD2 aligns across 9 bases. This CDR3 has 17 residues. With 0 bases clipped from V and 3 bases from J, the junction kept 9 bases outside the gene matches. Looked up from germline, CDR1 is SGHDN and CDR2 is FVKESK. This CDR3 is CASSQDLGLAGHYEQYF. CDR3 sequence (DNA): TGTGCCAGCAGCCAAGATCTCGGTCTAGCGGGACACTACGAGCAGTACTTC. The full variable domain, completed using reference TRBV14 and TRBJ2-7, is EAGVTQFPSHSVIEKGQTVTLRCDPISGHDNLYWYRRVMGKEIKFLLHFVKESKQDESGMPNNRFLAERTGGTYSTLKVQPAELEDSGVYFCASSQDLGLAGHYEQYFGPGTRLTVT.

This sequence joins TRBV25-1 and TRBJ1-2; 8 bases map to TRBD1. CDR1 is MGHDK, CDR2 SYGVNS, per germline. There are 14 residues in the CDR3. V shed 1 base, J shed 8 bases, and the junction held 6 bases outside the gene matches. This CDR3 reads CASSELVTGDGYTF. CDR3 nucleotide sequence: TGTGCCAGCAGTGAATTAGTGACAGGGGACGGCTACACCTTC.

This chain links TRBV6-5 with TRBJ2-1, with TRBD2 as a possible D gene (6 bases). This CDR3 is 16 amino acids long. V lost 0 bases to trimming and J lost 1 base, with 10 bases between them. Germline lookup yields CDR1 MNHEY and CDR2 SVGAGI. Here the CDR3 DNA reads TGTGCCAGCAGTTACTCGCGGGGAGGTTCCTACAATGAGCAGTTCTTC. It is translated as CASSYSRGGSYNEQFF.

CDR3 loop: CASSLAYSNYGYTF. The CDR3 DNA sequence: TGTGCCAGCAGCTTGGCCTACTCTAACTATGGCTACACCTTC. The genes are TRBV5-4 and TRBJ1-2; D not resolved. V was pared by 0 bases and J by 0 bases, with 6 bases between. The V gene's germline CDR1 is SGHNT and CDR2 YYREEE (reference sequence). CDR3 length: 14 residues.

The V gene is TRBV10-2, the J gene TRBJ1-2; 11 bases match TRBD1. Germline V lookup: CDR1 WSHSY, CDR2 SAAADI. The J segment lost 8 bases and the V segment lost 5 bases, leaving 10 bases of the junction unmatched. The CDR3 has 15 residues. CDR3 sequence (DNA): TGCGCCAGCAGTCATAGCTCGGACAGGGGGCGCGGCTACACCTTC. It encodes CASSHSSDRGRGYTF.

This clone was counted a few times. V is TRBV7-8 and J is TRBJ1-2, with D maybe TRBD1 (5 bases). Per the germline V gene, CDR1 is SGHVS and CDR2 is FQNEAQ. This CDR3 has 13 residues. The V gene lost 3 bases and the J gene lost 8 bases, with 13 bases spanning the gap. The CDR3 DNA reads as TGTGCCAGCAGCTTGCCCGGGGCGGGAGGCTACACCTTC. Its translation: CASSLPGAGGYTF.

This chain links TRBV18 with TRBJ1-2; 9 nucleotides match TRBD1. This CDR3 comprises 11 residues. V was clipped by 5 bases and J by 11 bases; unmatched bases: 3. From germline, CDR1 is KGHSH and CDR2 LQKENI. The CDR3 loop is CASSFDRGYTF. CDR3 in DNA: TGTGCCAGCTCATTCGACAGGGGGTACACCTTC.

The V and J genes are TRBV28 and TRBJ2-7; 8 nucleotides match TRBD2. There are 14 residues in the CDR3. The V segment lost 6 bases and the J segment 0 bases; nucleotides outside the gene matches: 4. Germline loops: CDR1 MDHEN, CDR2 SYDVKM. The DNA of the CDR3 is TGTGCCAGCAGCGGCGGGGGGTTCTCCTACGAGCAGTACTTC. Its protein is CASSGGGFSYEQYF.

The V gene is TRBV19, the J gene TRBJ1-3; D is undetermined. Trimming pared 8 bases from V and 4 bases from J, leaving 24 bases between. The CDR3 contains 17 residues. Germline V CDR1 and CDR2: LNHDA, SQIVND (reference sequence). CDR3 in DNA: TGTGCCAGTCTAGCCCCCGAGCGATTTAACCTCGGAAACACCATATATTTT. Its translation is CASLAPERFNLGNTIYF.

In DNA, the CDR3 is TGTGCCAGCAGCCTGATATCGGGACAGGGGGAGTACGAGCAGTACTTC. The encoded protein is CASSLISGQGEYEQYF. The J gene is TRBJ2-7, the V gene TRBV7-2, with 11 bases fitting TRBD1. J gave up 4 bases and V 5 bases, and 10 bases lay outside the gene matches. Germline CDR1 SGHTA, CDR2 FQGNSA. The CDR3 spans 16 residues.

This clone appeared once. The CDR3 reads CASSIRQGPYEQYF. In DNA, the CDR3 is TGTGCCAGCAGCATTAGACAGGGTCCCTACGAGCAGTACTTC. The chain combines TRBV7-2 with TRBJ2-7; 7 bases line up with TRBD1. Germline trimming cut 5 bases from V and 2 bases from J; bases unmatched to any gene: 6. The CDR3 is 14 amino acids. Per the germline V gene, CDR1 is SGHTA and CDR2 is FQGNSA.

The V call is TRBV2, the J call TRBJ1-1; 8 bases are a match to TRBD1. Germline values: CDR1 SNHLY, CDR2 FYNNEI. The ends lost 5 bases at V and 7 bases at J; junction bases unmatched: 6. CDR3 length equals 13 residues. The CDR3 loop is CASSPDRGLEAFF. The CDR3 bases are TGTGCCAGCAGTCCAGACAGGGGACTTGAAGCTTTCTTT.

The chain links TRBV11-2 to TRBJ1-6; TRBD1 aligns across 7 bases. This CDR3 region has 20 residues. V trimming: 0 bases; J trimming: 0 bases; junction bases outside the gene matches: 11. CDR1 is SGHAT, CDR2 FQNNGV, per germline. CDR3 sequence: CASSLEGKGARRSYNSPLHF. The CDR3 nucleotides are TGTGCCAGCAGCTTAGAGGGAAAGGGGGCCCGGCGCTCCTATAATTCACCCCTCCACTTT.

The chain uses TRBV4-1 and TRBJ1-4; D gene ambiguous. V was clipped by 0 bases and J by 7 bases, with 15 bases between them. CDR1 and CDR2 from the germline V gene are MGHRA and YSYEKL. CDR3 length: 16 amino acids. The CDR3 region has the DNA TGCGCCAGCAGCCAAGACGTCGGGGAGGGAAGTGAAAAACTGTTTTTT. It yields the protein CASSQDVGEGSEKLFF.

The chain joins TRBV21-1 to TRBJ1-1; the DNA was not compared with TRBD1, the D call given in the table. TRBV21-1 counts as a pseudogene. The CDR3 loop spans 13 amino acids. The CDR3 loop reads CASGYRGNTEAFF. As DNA, the CDR3 is TGTGCCAGCGGCTACAGGGGGAACACTGAAGCTTTCTTT.

The V gene is TRBV19, the J gene TRBJ2-7; 11 bases agree with TRBD2. The V gene's germline CDR1 is LNHDA and CDR2 SQIVND (reference sequence). CDR3 length: 18 residues. Trimming cost V 3 bases and J 4 bases; bases outside gene matches: 14. The CDR3 sequence: CASSMPGTSGALPYEQYF. As DNA, the CDR3 is TGTGCCAGTAGTATGCCCGGGACTAGCGGAGCCCTGCCATACGAGCAGTACTTC.

This clone was counted a few times. The rearrangement links TRBV4-3 to TRBJ2-5; 10 positions match TRBD2. Germline V gene sequence: CDR1 LGHNA, CDR2 YSLEER. The V and J ends lost 1 base and 2 bases, in that order; junction bases with no gene match: 10. The CDR3 is 18 amino acids. CDR3 region: CASSQGILLTSGQETQYF. For the CDR3, the DNA is TGCGCCAGCAGCCAAGGGATCCTCCTGACTAGCGGGCAAGAGACCCAGTACTTC.